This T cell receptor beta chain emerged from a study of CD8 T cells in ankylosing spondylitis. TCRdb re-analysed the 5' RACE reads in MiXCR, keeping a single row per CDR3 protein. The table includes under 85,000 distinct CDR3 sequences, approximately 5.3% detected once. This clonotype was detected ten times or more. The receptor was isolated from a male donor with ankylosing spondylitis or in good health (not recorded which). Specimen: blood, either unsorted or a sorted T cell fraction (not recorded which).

CDR3 sequence (DNA): TGCAGCGCGGCTGGGACCAGTAGAGCAGATACGCAGTATTTT. Its protein product is CSAAGTSRADTQYF. The rearrangement links TRBV29-1 to TRBJ2-3; D might be TRBD1 or TRBD2, each matching 5 bases. CDR1 is SQVTM, CDR2 ANQGSEA, per germline. V lost 7 bases and J 4 bases, leaving 18 bases between the germline ends. The CDR3 spans 14 residues.